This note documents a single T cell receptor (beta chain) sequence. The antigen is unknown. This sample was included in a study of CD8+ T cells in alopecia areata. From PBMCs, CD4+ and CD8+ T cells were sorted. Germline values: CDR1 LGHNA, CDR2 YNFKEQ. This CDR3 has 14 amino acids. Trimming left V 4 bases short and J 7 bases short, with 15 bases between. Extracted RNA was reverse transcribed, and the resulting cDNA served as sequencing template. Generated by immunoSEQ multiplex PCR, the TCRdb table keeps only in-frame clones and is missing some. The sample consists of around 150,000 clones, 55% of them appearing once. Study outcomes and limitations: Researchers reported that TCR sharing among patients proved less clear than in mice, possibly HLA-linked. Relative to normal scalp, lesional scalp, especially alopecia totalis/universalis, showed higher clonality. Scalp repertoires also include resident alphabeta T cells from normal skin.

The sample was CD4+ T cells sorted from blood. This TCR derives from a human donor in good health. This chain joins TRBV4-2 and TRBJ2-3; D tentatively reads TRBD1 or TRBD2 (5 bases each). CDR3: CASSPRDRGNTQYF. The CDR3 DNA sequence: TGTGCCAGCAGCCCACGGGACCGTGGTAATACGCAGTATTTT.